Listed below are T cell receptor beta chains from one sample, sequenced in a study of CD8+CD57+ T cells in acquired aplastic anemia. TCRdb re-analysed the reads in MiXCR, keeping a single row per CDR3 protein. The sample contains 250,000 to 350,000 distinct CDR3 sequences, 45% to 65% of which appear only once. The sample consisted of sorted CD4+, CD8+, or CD8+CD57+ T cells (not recorded which) from PBMCs. The receptors shown here come from a human donor with severe aplastic anemia or a healthy control (not recorded which). The CDR3 runs from the conserved cysteine through the conserved F or W. Each record gives: CDR3 protein, J gene, V gene, D gene. The D gene is left open where the match is weak.

CDR3 protein: CASRQGRNYEQYF; J gene: TRBJ2-7; V gene: TRBV12-3/TRBV12-4; D gene: .
CDR3 protein: CSARGTSGELYNEQFF; J gene: TRBJ2-1; V gene: TRBV20-1; D gene: TRBD2
CDR3 protein: CASSGTGSYTF; J gene: TRBJ1-2; V gene: TRBV12-3/TRBV12-4; D gene: TRBD1
CDR3 protein: CASSTGTGTEAFF; J gene: TRBJ1-1; V gene: TRBV5-1; D gene: TRBD1
CDR3 protein: CASSYDRGTGELFF; J gene: TRBJ2-2; V gene: TRBV7-2; D gene: TRBD1
CDR3 protein: CAISELGSGQDTQYF; J gene: TRBJ2-3; V gene: TRBV10-3; D gene: .
CDR3 protein: CASSIGDNSPLHF; J gene: TRBJ1-6; V gene: TRBV19; D gene: .
CDR3 protein: CASKSVGGGQQNEKLFF; J gene: TRBJ1-4; V gene: TRBV6-2/TRBV6-3; D gene: .
CDR3 protein: CASSNNPGPGVPQHF; J gene: TRBJ1-5; V gene: TRBV19; D gene: .
CDR3 protein: CASSLTGRFEETQYF; J gene: TRBJ2-5; V gene: TRBV5-1; D gene: .
CDR3 protein: CASSLRGQGMTTGANVLTF; J gene: TRBJ2-6; V gene: TRBV7-3; D gene: TRBD1
CDR3 protein: CASSLAEGKLFF; J gene: TRBJ1-4; V gene: TRBV12-3/TRBV12-4; D gene: .
CDR3 protein: CAISESGWDSGNTIYF; J gene: TRBJ1-3; V gene: TRBV10-3; D gene: .
CDR3 protein: CSAGPRDTQYF; J gene: TRBJ2-3; V gene: TRBV20-1; D gene: .
CDR3 protein: CASSHGTSLLDYNSPLHF; J gene: TRBJ1-6; V gene: TRBV19; D gene: .
CDR3 protein: CASSFSPAGRRDQETQYF; J gene: TRBJ2-5; V gene: TRBV5-6; D gene: .
CDR3 protein: CASSPQGGFTGELFF; J gene: TRBJ2-2; V gene: TRBV7-9; D gene: TRBD1
CDR3 protein: CASSAHGELFF; J gene: TRBJ2-2; V gene: TRBV2; D gene: .
CDR3 protein: CAISESDRLYQETQYF; J gene: TRBJ2-5; V gene: TRBV10-3; D gene: .
CDR3 protein: CASSIAGYGTYEQYF; J gene: TRBJ2-7; V gene: TRBV19; D gene: .
CDR3 protein: CSARAPTSGGEQYF; J gene: TRBJ2-7; V gene: TRBV20-1; D gene: TRBD2
CDR3 protein: CASSYTQGPLSGANVLTF; J gene: TRBJ2-6; V gene: TRBV7-6; D gene: .
CDR3 protein: CAGETQYF; J gene: TRBJ2-5; V gene: TRBV7-2; D gene: .
CDR3 protein: CASSLVGETYEQYF; J gene: TRBJ2-7; V gene: TRBV7-9; D gene: .
CDR3 protein: CASRKDSDNEQFF; J gene: TRBJ2-1; V gene: TRBV14; D gene: .
CDR3 protein: CAISESESFYGYTF; J gene: TRBJ1-2; V gene: TRBV10-3; D gene: .
CDR3 protein: CAGRRTVIVSEQYF; J gene: TRBJ2-7; V gene: TRBV2; D gene: .
CDR3 protein: CASSQDSSPLHF; J gene: TRBJ1-6; V gene: TRBV4-1; D gene: .
CDR3 protein: CASRPQGTPGSPLHF; J gene: TRBJ1-6; V gene: TRBV12-3/TRBV12-4; D gene: TRBD1
CDR3 protein: CAGRQGKAYEQYF; J gene: TRBJ2-7; V gene: TRBV9; D gene: TRBD1
CDR3 protein: CSVDGTYGYTF; J gene: TRBJ1-2; V gene: TRBV29-1; D gene: .
CDR3 protein: CASSHGTATYEQYF; J gene: TRBJ2-7; V gene: TRBV4-3; D gene: TRBD1